Listed here is a single T cell receptor beta chain. The CDR3 length is 13 residues. Looked up from germline, CDR1 is SEHNR and CDR2 is FQNEAQ (reference sequence). Losses at the gene ends were 5 bases for V and 8 bases for J; bases not matched to a gene: 4. Regarding time point: naive CD8 control sorted from an acute-time-point sample. Sequenced by immunoSEQ multiplex PCR; TCRdb stores in-frame clones only, minus some. The sample carries tens of thousands of clones, approximately 90% recorded once. The data belong to a study of CD8 T cells in acute hepatitis C reinfection. This receptor was obtained from a man in his thirties or forties with chronic hepatitis C. Sequenced sample: naive CD8+ T cells from PBMCs. The chain links TRBV7-9 to TRBJ2-3; TRBD1 aligns across 10 bases. The CDR3 DNA sequence: TGTGCCAGCAGCGACGGACAGGGGGGTACGCAGTATTTT. This codes for CASSDGQGGTQYF.